These 8 T cell receptor beta chains were sequenced from one sample in a study of T cells in Graves' hyperthyroidism and ophthalmopathy. It was RNA transcripts that yielded the amplified TCR beta CDR3 regions. First-round RT-PCR of the TCR CDR3 relied on the HTBI primer set. From the multiplex PCR reads, TCRdb called clonotypes with MiXCR, one entry per CDR3 protein. This table holds more than 350,000 distinct CDR3 sequences, roughly 15% found once. Sequenced input: blood. These receptors all stem from a woman aged 55-69 years with Graves' ophthalmopathy.

The chain recombines TRBV7-3 with TRBJ1-1, with D possibly being TRBD1 (5 bases). V lost 3 bases and J 5 bases, leaving 13 bases between the germline ends. The germline V gene encodes CDR1 SGHTA and CDR2 FQGTGA. This CDR3 is built from 14 residues. The CDR3 DNA follows: TGTGCCAGCAGCTTCGCGGGGAGGGGAACTGAAGCTTTCTTT. Encoded protein: CASSFAGRGTEAFF.

This clonotype was observed many times. The V gene is TRBV12-3 or TRBV12-4, the J gene TRBJ2-7; 7 bases are shared with TRBD2. The CDR3 consists of 15 residues. J lost 5 bases, V lost 5 bases, and 12 bases had no gene match. Here the CDR3 reads CASSRGGGPSNEQYF. The CDR3 DNA reads TGTGCCAGCAGTCGTGGGGGAGGGCCATCCAACGAGCAGTACTTC.

This clonotype was found once. The chain recombines TRBV10-3 with TRBJ1-4; D uncertain. The CDR3 consists of 15 residues. V was pared by 2 bases and J by 0 bases, with 7 bases between. Germline V gives CDR1 ENHRY, CDR2 SYGVKD. For the CDR3, the DNA is TGTGCCATCAGTGAGGACGCTGCAACTAATGAAAAACTGTTTTTT. This gives the protein CAISEDAATNEKLFF.

V and J are TRBV9 and TRBJ2-3; D call uncertain. The V gene's germline CDR1 is SGDLS and CDR2 YYNGEE. The CDR3 contains 15 residues. V was clipped by 2 bases and J by 0 bases, with 10 bases between them. CDR3 sequence: CASSVGLGSTDTQYF. The CDR3 DNA follows: TGTGCCAGCAGCGTTGGGTTAGGTAGCACAGATACGCAGTATTTT.

This clonotype has a handful of counts. In DNA, the CDR3 is TGTGCCAGCAGTAGGAGGGTAAGATCCTACGAGCAGTACTTC. Protein: CASSRRVRSYEQYF. The chain employs TRBV28 and TRBJ2-7, with D tentatively TRBD2 (6 bases). The CDR3 sequence is 14 residues long. V was trimmed by 5 bases and J by 1 base, leaving 12 bases between them. CDR1 is MDHEN, CDR2 SYDVKM, per germline.

This clonotype was seen many times. This chain uses TRBV5-1 with TRBJ2-3; 7 bases are a match to TRBD1. Germline V gene data show CDR1 as SGHRS and CDR2 as YFSETQ. Trimming removed 0 bases from V and 2 bases from J; junction bases left unmatched: 3. The CDR3 contains 15 residues. The CDR3 loop is CASSLDQGDTDTQYF. CDR3 bases: TGCGCCAGCAGCTTGGACCAGGGGGACACAGATACGCAGTATTTT. The full variable domain, in which reference TRBV5-1 and TRBJ2-3 provide the parts outside the CDR3, is KAGVTQTPRYLIKTRGQQVTLSCSPISGHRSVSWYQQTPGQGLQFLFEYFSETQRNKGNFPGRFSGRQFSNSRSEMNVSTLELGDSALYLCASSLDQGDTDTQYFGPGTRLTVL.

The V call is TRBV28, the J call TRBJ1-3, with 10 bases lining up with TRBD1. The CDR3 loop spans 17 amino acids. The germline V gene has CDR1 MDHEN and CDR2 SYDVKM. The ends lost 6 bases at V and 2 bases at J; junction bases unmatched: 10. The CDR3 is CASSISPTGGPGNTIYF. Written as DNA, the CDR3 is TGTGCCAGCAGCATAAGTCCGACAGGGGGCCCTGGAAACACCATATATTTT.

This clonotype was detected many times. The chain joins TRBV28 to TRBJ2-5; 12 bases match TRBD2. From germline, CDR1 is MDHEN and CDR2 SYDVKM. The V and J ends lost 2 bases and 7 bases, in that order; junction bases with no gene match: 5. The length of the CDR3 is 15 residues. The CDR3 reads CASSLASGRAGTQYF. CDR3 nucleotide sequence: TGTGCCAGCAGTTTAGCTAGCGGGAGGGCCGGGACCCAGTACTTC.